Below are 29 T cell receptor beta chains sequenced from a single sample in a study of cytotoxic CD8 clonotypes in ibrutinib-treated CLL. Profiled with immunoSEQ multiplex PCR; TCRdb holds only in-frame clones, not every one. The sample contains approximately 45,000 clones, less than 70% of which appear only once. This sample comprised PBMCs, obtained after 12 months of ibrutinib treatment. The receptors here all came from a human donor with chronic lymphocytic leukemia.

This clone is classed as large. CDR3 region: CASKGKRSPLHF. The DNA of the CDR3 is TGTGCCAGCAAGGGAAAACGTTCACCCCTCCACTTT. The J gene is TRBJ1-6, the V gene TRBV6-5, with no clear D. The V gene's germline CDR1 is MNHEY and CDR2 SVGAGI. This CDR3 is 12 amino acids long. Trimming stripped 7 bases from V and 9 bases from J, with 10 bases between.

The chain links TRBV7-3 to TRBJ1-2; D unresolved. The length of the CDR3 is 14 residues. CDR1 is SGHTA and CDR2 is FQGTGA in the germline V gene. Between the trimmed V and J ends, which lost 2 bases and 8 bases, there was a span of 15 bases. CDR3 protein: CASSLPDSAWGYTF. The CDR3 nucleotides are TGTGCCAGCAGCTTACCCGATTCCGCGTGGGGCTACACCTTC.

The rearrangement uses TRBV7-6 and TRBJ1-5; D unclear. CDR3 length equals 16 residues. Trimming left V 1 base short and J 7 bases short, with 17 bases between. CDR1 and CDR2 (germline): SGHVS, FNYEAQ. CDR3 amino acids: CASSLGPEDPGQPQHF. In nucleotides, the CDR3 is TGTGCCAGCAGCTTAGGGCCTGAGGACCCGGGGCAGCCCCAGCATTTT.

This rearrangement joins TRBV19 to TRBJ1-6; 7 bases align to TRBD1. The CDR3 contains 15 residues. The J segment lost 7 bases and the V segment lost 2 bases, leaving 5 bases of the junction unmatched. Germline V gives CDR1 LNHDA, CDR2 SQIVND (reference sequence). The chain's CDR3 is CASSIRDSLNSPLHF. In nucleotides, the CDR3 is TGTGCCAGTAGTATACGGGACAGCTTGAATTCACCCCTCCACTTT.

The V and J genes are TRBV6-5 and TRBJ1-2, with unresolved D. CDR1 and CDR2 (germline): MNHEY, SVGAGI. The V and J ends lost 6 bases and 3 bases respectively, with 5 bases between them. This CDR3 has 11 amino acids. Here the CDR3 reads CASRVYYGYTF. The CDR3 nucleotides read TGTGCCAGCAGGGTTTACTATGGCTACACCTTC.

J is TRBJ1-4 and V is TRBV7-6; D not resolved. The CDR3 has 14 residues. CDR1 is SGHVS and CDR2 is FNYEAQ in the germline V gene. Trimming stripped 5 bases from V and 7 bases from J, with 14 bases between. CDR3 sequence reads: CASSPSRAGEKLFF. In DNA, the CDR3 is TGTGCCAGCAGCCCGTCCCGGGCGGGTGAAAAACTGTTTTTT.

The chain carries TRBV5-1 and TRBJ2-7, with a possible D match to TRBD2 (6 bases). The CDR3 length is 17 residues. In germline, CDR1 is SGHRS, CDR2 YFSETQ. V was cut by 1 base and J by 0 bases, with 17 bases left in between. CDR3 sequence: CASSLKYGGSGSYEQYF. The CDR3 DNA follows: TGCGCCAGCAGCTTGAAGTATGGGGGGTCGGGCTCCTACGAGCAGTACTTC.

V gene TRBV6-6 combines with J gene TRBJ2-5, with TRBD2 matching 12 bases. The trim removed 7 bases at V and 5 bases at J, leaving 5 bases unmatched. This CDR3 is 14 amino acids long. The germline V gene encodes CDR1 MNHNY and CDR2 SVGAGI (reference sequence). CDR3 protein: CASTWTSGAETQYF. The DNA of the CDR3 is TGTGCCAGCACCTGGACTAGCGGGGCGGAGACCCAGTACTTC.

J is TRBJ2-3 and V is TRBV7-3; weak D call: TRBD2 (6 bases). The V gene's germline CDR1 is SGHTA and CDR2 FQGTGA. The CDR3 contains 15 residues. V was pared by 5 bases and J by 10 bases, with 22 bases between. CDR3 sequence (DNA): TGTGCCAGCAGCACCGGGGGTTCCTCCGGGACTGCGCAGTATTTT. Amino acid sequence: CASSTGGSSGTAQYF.

The gene calls are TRBV5-1 and TRBJ2-2; 11 bases match TRBD2. CDR3 size: 16 residues. Germline V CDR1 and CDR2: SGHRS, YFSETQ. With 5 bases clipped from V and 2 bases from J, the junction kept 5 bases outside the gene matches. For the CDR3, the DNA is TGCGCCAGCAGTTGGGGACTAGCGGACAACACCGGGGAGCTGTTTTTT. Protein product: CASSWGLADNTGELFF.

The J gene is TRBJ1-2, the V gene TRBV27; possible D gene TRBD1, 6 bases. The CDR3 loop spans 15 amino acids. The germline V gene encodes CDR1 MNHEY and CDR2 SMNVEV (reference sequence). The V end lost 5 bases, the J end lost 2 bases, and 15 bases lay between the germline ends. The chain's CDR3 is CASSNYGQSNYGYTF. CDR3 in DNA: TGTGCCAGCAGTAACTACGGACAGTCCAACTATGGCTACACCTTC.

This chain joins TRBV6-6 and TRBJ2-1; D may be TRBD1 (5 bases). The length of the CDR3 is 13 residues. The V gene's germline CDR1 is MNHNY and CDR2 SVGAGI (reference sequence). Trimming pared 4 bases from V and 9 bases from J, leaving 13 bases between. CDR3 in amino acids: CASSSSRDGEQFF. The CDR3 nucleotides are TGTGCCAGCAGTTCAAGCAGGGATGGTGAGCAGTTCTTC.

The J gene is TRBJ2-3, the V gene TRBV7-2, with TRBD2 matching over 8 bases. Germline values: CDR1 SGHTA, CDR2 FQGNSA. V shed 5 bases and J 0 bases; nucleotides not matched to a gene: 4. The CDR3 is made up of 15 amino acids. CDR3 nucleotides: TGTGCCAGCAGCACAGCGGGGGCCAGCACAGATACGCAGTATTTT. Amino acids: CASSTAGASTDTQYF. The full variable domain, rest sourced from reference TRBV7-2 and TRBJ2-3, is GAGVSQSPSNKVTEKGKDVELRCDPISGHTALYWYRQSLGQGLEFLIYFQGNSAPDKSGLPSDRFSAERTGGSVSTLTIQRTQQEDSAVYLCASSTAGASTDTQYFGPGTRLTVL.

The chain has TRBV6-1 and TRBJ1-5; no clear D gene. Germline V lookup: CDR1 MNHNS, CDR2 SASEGT. The CDR3 is 12 amino acids. V lost 6 bases and J lost 10, with 13 bases in between. This CDR3 is CASRRADIPQHF. The CDR3 DNA is TGTGCCAGCAGGAGGGCCGACATCCCCCAGCATTTT.

In its sample, this clone was seen once. The chain uses TRBV7-8 and TRBJ1-1; D is uncertain. V shed 5 bases and J shed 5 bases, with 15 bases lying between them. Germline loops: CDR1 SGHVS, CDR2 FQNEAQ. The length of the CDR3 is 14 residues. CDR3 bases: TGTGCCAGCAGCCCGAGTTTGGGCGGGACTGAAGCTTTCTTT. This sequence encodes CASSPSLGGTEAFF.

The chain has TRBV18 and TRBJ2-2; D is perhaps TRBD2 (7 bases). Trimming removed 2 bases at V and 5 bases at J, with 15 bases between. The CDR3 consists of 16 residues. Germline CDR1 is KGHSH and CDR2 is LQKENI. The CDR3 DNA is TGTGCCAGCTCACCATCGGGGGGCCCAAGTACCGGGGAGCTGTTTTTT. This sequence encodes CASSPSGGPSTGELFF. The whole variable domain, remainder taken from reference TRBV18 and TRBJ2-2, is NAGVMQNPRHLVRRRGQEARLRCSPMKGHSHVYWYRQLPEEGLKFMVYLQKENIIDESGMPKERFSAEFPKEGPSILRIQQVVRGDSAAYFCASSPSGGPSTGELFFGEGSRLTVL.

The V and J genes are TRBV28 and TRBJ2-2; 9 positions match TRBD2. The CDR3 is 17 residues long. Germline V gives CDR1 MDHEN, CDR2 SYDVKM. Trimming cost V 3 bases and J 8 bases; bases outside gene matches: 13. CDR3 coding DNA: TGTGCCAGCAGTTTTAGTAGCGGGGGCCCCCCCACAGGGGAGCTGTTTTTT. Translating gives CASSFSSGGPPTGELFF. The full variable domain, in which reference TRBV28 and TRBJ2-2 provide the parts outside the CDR3, is DVKVTQSSRYLVKRTGEKVFLECVQDMDHENMFWYRQDPGLGLRLIYFSYDVKMKEKGDIPEGYSVSREKKERFSLILESASTNQTSMYLCASSFSSGGPPTGELFFGEGSRLTVL.

J is TRBJ2-3 and V is TRBV28; D perhaps matches TRBD1 (5 bases). Trimming removed 4 bases from V and 2 bases from J, with 19 bases in between. The CDR3 has 17 amino acids. The germline CDR1 and CDR2 sequences are MDHEN and SYDVKM. This chain's CDR3 is CASSYPRTSDHTDTQYF. The DNA for the CDR3 is TGTGCCAGCAGTTACCCAAGGACATCCGACCACACAGATACGCAGTATTTT.

Note on this clone: The junction differs from germline at one of its ends, possibly a read error. The chain is built from TRBV20-1 and TRBJ2-5; tentatively, D is TRBD1 or TRBD2 (5 bases each). Germline values: CDR1 DFQATT, CDR2 SNEGSKA (reference sequence). The CDR3 contains 11 residues. CDR3 sequence: CSTRQQETQYF. The CDR3 DNA reads TGCAGTACTAGACAGCAAGAGACCCAGTACTTC.

This clone appeared a few times. V and J are TRBV18 and TRBJ2-1; 10 bases match TRBD2. V dropped 6 bases and J dropped 7; count of bases not matched to a gene: 6. Germline assignment: CDR1 KGHSH and CDR2 LQKENI. The CDR3 is made up of 14 amino acids. For the CDR3, the DNA is TGTGCCAGCTCTCAGGAAGCGGGGGGGAATGAGCAGTTCTTC. As protein: CASSQEAGGNEQFF.

This rearrangement joins TRBV6-6 to TRBJ1-5, with unresolved D. Trimming pared 2 bases from V and 6 bases from J, leaving 8 bases between. Germline lookup yields CDR1 MNHNY and CDR2 SVGAGI (reference sequence). The CDR3 runs 13 residues. The DNA of the CDR3 is TGTGCCAGCAGTTACCTAGACTCTCAGCCCCAGCATTTT. Its protein is CASSYLDSQPQHF.

V gene TRBV10-3 combines with J gene TRBJ2-1, with TRBD1 matching 11 bases. The length of the CDR3 is 15 residues. Germline trimming cut 6 bases from V and 1 base from J; bases unmatched to any gene: 2. The germline gives CDR1 ENHRY, CDR2 SYGVKD. The CDR3 protein is CAIRGTGGSYNEQFF. In DNA form, the CDR3 reads TGTGCCATCAGGGGGACAGGGGGATCCTACAATGAGCAGTTCTTC.

In this sample, this clone turned up a few times. V usage is TRBV18 and J usage is TRBJ1-4; 7 positions match TRBD1. After removal of 3 bases from V and 7 bases from J, the junction contained 8 bases not matched to a gene. The CDR3 has 15 residues. Germline assignment: CDR1 KGHSH and CDR2 LQKENI. The CDR3 DNA reads TGTGCCAGCTCACCGGGGGGACAGCCCGGTGAAAAACTGTTTTTT. It is translated as CASSPGGQPGEKLFF.

The V call is TRBV10-1, the J call TRBJ2-5; TRBD2 aligns across 7 bases. V trimming: 4 bases; J trimming: 3 bases; junction bases outside the gene matches: 5. Per the germline V gene, CDR1 is WNHNN and CDR2 is SYGVQD (reference sequence). The CDR3 is made up of 14 amino acids. The CDR3 reads CASSVAGREETQYF. The DNA of the CDR3 is TGCGCCAGCAGTGTAGCGGGCCGGGAAGAGACCCAGTACTTC.

There are a few counts of this clone. The genes are TRBV5-1 and TRBJ2-7; the match to TRBD2 covers 9 bases. Germline V gene sequence: CDR1 SGHRS, CDR2 YFSETQ. The V gene end was trimmed by 6 bases and the J gene end by 6 bases; junction bases not matched to a gene: 13. The length of the CDR3 is 15 residues. Here the CDR3 reads CASKGIAGGRSEQYF. The CDR3 DNA sequence: TGCGCCAGCAAAGGCATCGCGGGGGGGCGGAGCGAGCAGTACTTC. Looking up the rest from reference TRBV5-1 and TRBJ2-7 gives the full variable domain: KAGVTQTPRYLIKTRGQQVTLSCSPISGHRSVSWYQQTPGQGLQFLFEYFSETQRNKGNFPGRFSGRQFSNSRSEMNVSTLELGDSALYLCASKGIAGGRSEQYFGPGTRLTVT.

This clone was seen a single time. This sequence joins TRBV7-6 and TRBJ1-5; D not certain. The CDR3 sequence is 14 residues long. Trimming took off 2 bases at V and 13 bases at J, with 18 bases between the two ends. The germline gives CDR1 SGHVS, CDR2 FNYEAQ. CDR3 residues: CASSLRTDGRDQHF. CDR3 in DNA: TGTGCCAGCAGCTTAAGGACCGACGGGAGGGATCAGCATTTT.

This clone has only a few counts. The gene calls are TRBV5-1 and TRBJ2-5; the match to TRBD2 covers 13 bases. Germline CDR1 reads SGHRS; CDR2 reads YFSETQ. Trimming at V came to 2 bases and at J to 2 bases, leaving 3 bases not matched to a gene. The length of the CDR3 is 16 residues. This CDR3 reads CASSFTTSGGQETQYF. Here the CDR3 DNA reads TGCGCCAGCAGCTTTACGACTAGCGGGGGGCAAGAGACCCAGTACTTC.

The V gene is TRBV18, the J gene TRBJ2-7, with D possibly matching TRBD1 (5 bases). The CDR3 is 12 residues long. Germline V gene sequence: CDR1 KGHSH, CDR2 LQKENI. V was clipped by 10 bases and J by 0 bases, with 10 bases between them. CDR3 coding DNA: TGTGCCACAAAGGGGTTCTCCTACGAGCAGTACTTC. Protein product: CATKGFSYEQYF.

The rearrangement links TRBV10-3 to TRBJ1-4, with a weak D call TRBD1 (5 bases). The CDR3 loop spans 15 amino acids. Germline CDR1 and CDR2: ENHRY and SYGVKD. The V and J ends lost 2 bases and 1 base respectively, with 8 bases between them. The CDR3 here is CAISEMGGTNEKLFF. CDR3 in DNA: TGTGCCATCAGTGAGATGGGGGGAACTAATGAAAAACTGTTTTTT.